What follows describes a single T cell receptor (beta chain). The target antigen is unknown. The data are from a study of CXCR3-negative and CXCR3-positive naive CD8 T cells. Findings and limits, study-wide: Naive cells with CXCR3 showed TRB CDR3s that were more hydrophobic than those in CXCR3-negative naive cells. Diversity in memory CD8+ cells fell much lower than the comparably high levels seen in both naive subsets. With respect to TRBV-TRBJ usage, naive CXCR3-negative and CXCR3-positive cells were similar; memory differed.

Per CD8+ T cell subset, triplicate sorts of 250,000 to 350,000 cells each were done. Naive CD8+ T lymphocytes were specified as CD45RO-CCR7+CD27+CD95-. The authors prepared UMI-labeled TRB cDNA libraries by 5' RACE. TCRdb reprocessed the 5' RACE reads and keeps a single row for each CDR3 protein, giving no DNA. The sample features roughly 65,000 distinct CDR3 sequences, with under 0.8% in its top ten. Sequenced input: naive CXCR3+ CD8+ T cells from blood. As to subset: CD45RO-CCR7+CD27+CD95- naive CD8+ T cells expressing CXCR3 (TNR3+). This clonotype originated in a human donor in good health. Some clones in this sample may be carry-over from other donors' samples.

This chain's CDR3 is CASSFTSYEQYF. The chain carries TRBV7-6 and TRBJ2-7; the D gene TCRdb calls, TRBD2, cannot be checked with no DNA. The CDR3 consists of 12 residues. Germline V gene data show CDR1 as SGHVS and CDR2 as FNYEAQ. Full variable domain (rest looked up from reference TRBV7-6 and TRBJ2-7): GAGVSQSPRYKVTKRGQDVALRCDPISGHVSLYWYRQALGQGPEFLTYFNYEAQQDKSGLPNDRFSAERPEGSISTLTIQRTEQRDSAMYRCASSFTSYEQYFGPGTRLTVT.